The 22 T cell receptor beta chains presented below share a single source sample, sequenced in a study of blood T cell repertoires in COVID-19. TCRdb's table, derived via immunoSEQ multiplex PCR, lists solely in-frame clones and lacks some. The repertoire holds about 150,000 clones, with 83% as singletons. The sample comprised peripheral blood. Source of these receptors: a woman in her sixties with COVID-19, enrolled during active disease.

This chain joins TRBV14 and TRBJ2-1; D perhaps matches TRBD2 (6 bases). Germline CDR1 is SGHDN and CDR2 is FVKESK. V was clipped by 5 bases and J by 0 bases, with 11 bases between them. The CDR3 spans 15 residues. CDR3 in DNA: TGTGCCAGCAGCTTCGGGAGCCTCTCCTACAATGAGCAGTTCTTC. It encodes CASSFGSLSYNEQFF.

The CDR3 DNA sequence: TGTGCCAGCAGCTTAAAACCAGGGGGCGGTCAGCCCCAGCATTTT. Its protein is CASSLKPGGGQPQHF. The chain uses TRBV7-2 and TRBJ1-5, with 8 bases matching TRBD1. CDR3 length equals 15 residues. V was pared by 2 bases and J by 6 bases, with 6 bases of the junction left unmatched. The V gene's germline CDR1 is SGHTA and CDR2 FQGNSA.

The chain employs TRBV3-1 (or the pseudogene TRBV3-2) and TRBJ1-6; unclear D gene. The CDR3 sequence is 13 residues long. Between the trimmed V and J ends, which lost 3 bases and 9 bases, there was a span of 9 bases. Germline CDR1 and CDR2: LGHDT and YNNKEL (reference sequence). CDR3 DNA: TGTGCCAGCAGCCAGTCCGACTCTTCACCCCTCCACTTT. Translation gives CASSQSDSSPLHF.

CDR3: CASSDQQGFNEQFF. CDR3 in DNA: TGTGCCAGCAGTGACCAACAGGGCTTCAATGAGCAGTTCTTC. The rearrangement uses TRBV2 and TRBJ2-1; TRBD1 is a possible D gene (6 bases). Germline V gives CDR1 SNHLY, CDR2 FYNNEI. The CDR3 extends over 14 amino acids. V was trimmed by 3 bases and J by 6 bases, leaving 12 bases between them.

The chain links TRBV2 to TRBJ1-6; TRBD1 might be the D (6 bases). V shed 5 bases and J shed 6 bases, with 14 bases lying between them. Germline V gene lookup returns CDR1 SNHLY and CDR2 FYNNEI. This CDR3 contains 15 residues. The CDR3 bases are TGTGCCAGCAGTCCCGAGGGCAGGGGTAATTCACCCCTCCACTTT. Its protein product is CASSPEGRGNSPLHF.

The CDR3 reads CASTWGWSTDTQYF. The CDR3 nucleotides read TGTGCCAGTACGTGGGGCTGGTCCACAGATACGCAGTATTTT. The rearrangement joins TRBV19 to TRBJ2-3; D possibly corresponds to TRBD1 (5 bases). This CDR3 is built from 14 residues. Trimming stripped 7 bases from V and 2 bases from J, with 13 bases between. Germline CDR1 is LNHDA and CDR2 is SQIVND (reference sequence). The full variable domain, its missing parts supplied by reference TRBV19 and TRBJ2-3, is DGGITQSPKYLFRKEGQNVTLSCEQNLNHDAMYWYRQDPGQGLRLIYYSQIVNDFQKGDIAEGYSVSREKKESFPLTVTSAQKNPTAFYLCASTWGWSTDTQYFGPGTRLTVL.

A few counts support this clone. The chain uses TRBV10-3 and TRBJ1-2, with TRBD1 as a possible D gene (5 bases). The CDR3 covers 11 residues. V shed 4 bases and J shed 9 bases, with 9 bases lying between them. The germline CDR1 and CDR2 sequences are ENHRY and SYGVKD. In DNA, the CDR3 is TGTGCCATCAGTGTCGCGGGACGCTACACCTTC. Translated, it gives CAISVAGRYTF.

The V gene is TRBV7-9, the J gene TRBJ1-4, with D tentatively TRBD1 (5 bases). Germline V gene sequence: CDR1 SEHNR, CDR2 FQNEAQ (reference sequence). Trimming removed 3 bases at V and 8 bases at J, with 13 bases between. This CDR3 comprises 14 residues. Here the CDR3 reads CASSFEQGGEKLFF. CDR3 DNA: TGTGCCAGCAGCTTCGAGCAGGGAGGAGAAAAACTGTTTTTT.

The chain employs TRBV19 and TRBJ2-3, with a weak D call TRBD2 (5 bases). V shed 7 bases and J shed 2 bases, with 10 bases lying between them. The CDR3 covers 13 residues. The V gene's germline CDR1 is LNHDA and CDR2 SQIVND (reference sequence). DNA of the CDR3: TGTGCCAGTACGGGATACGCCACAGATACGCAGTATTTT. This translates into CASTGYATDTQYF.

V gene TRBV6-5 combines with J gene TRBJ2-1; a possible D gene is TRBD1 (6 bases). Germline V gives CDR1 MNHEY, CDR2 SVGAGI. Trimming stripped 6 bases from V and 1 base from J, with 13 bases between. The CDR3 extends over 15 amino acids. CDR3 DNA sequence: TGTGCCAGCAGGGCCGCAGGGGCTTCCTACAATGAGCAGTTCTTC. Its protein is CASRAAGASYNEQFF.

V gene TRBV3-1 (or the pseudogene TRBV3-2) combines with J gene TRBJ1-2; D uncertain. This CDR3 region has 13 residues. With 5 bases removed from V and 6 bases from J, the gap between germline ends came to 13 bases. Germline V gene lookup returns CDR1 LGHDT and CDR2 YNNKEL (reference sequence). The CDR3 sequence is CASSFRRGNGYTF. The DNA for the CDR3 is TGTGCCAGCAGCTTCAGGCGGGGAAATGGCTACACCTTC.

This clone was counted between two and nine times. The chain is built from TRBV5-4 and TRBJ2-7, with 8 positions matching TRBD1. V gave up 0 bases and J gave up 2 bases; unmatched junction bases: 1. The CDR3 is 14 amino acids. The germline CDR1 and CDR2 sequences are SGHNT and YYREEE (reference sequence). The CDR3 protein is CASSLETGAYEQYF. CDR3 nucleotide sequence: TGTGCCAGCAGCTTGGAGACAGGGGCCTACGAGCAGTACTTC.

With regard to this clone: An end of the junction does not agree with germline; a read error may underlie this. This sequence joins TRBV6-2 or TRBV6-3 and TRBJ2-6; 8 bases fit TRBD2. Germline CDR1 MNHEY, CDR2 SVGEGT. The CDR3 extends over 14 amino acids. Here the CDR3 DNA reads TGTGCCCGCAGTCGGGGGGGGGATTTTAACGTCCTGACTTTC. Its translation: CARSRGGDFNVLTF.

In nucleotides, the CDR3 is TGTGCCAGCAGCATAATAGCGGGAGTCCGAAAAGAGACCCAGTACTTC. Its protein product is CASSIIAGVRKETQYF. The chain is built from TRBV14 and TRBJ2-5; the match to TRBD2 covers 9 bases. J was trimmed by 3 bases and V by 5 bases; bases with no gene match: 10. This CDR3 has 16 amino acids. Germline assignment: CDR1 SGHDN and CDR2 FVKESK. The full variable domain, its missing parts supplied by reference TRBV14 and TRBJ2-5, is EAGVTQFPSHSVIEKGQTVTLRCDPISGHDNLYWYRRVMGKEIKFLLHFVKESKQDESGMPNNRFLAERTGGTYSTLKVQPAELEDSGVYFCASSIIAGVRKETQYFGPGTRLLVL.

The CDR3 region is CASTLGPPSTDTQYF. The CDR3 nucleotides read TGTGCCAGCACCCTGGGGCCCCCCAGCACAGATACGCAGTATTTT. This rearrangement joins TRBV9 to TRBJ2-3; possibly TRBD1 for D (5 bases). V lost 6 bases and J lost 0, with 14 bases in between. The germline V gene has CDR1 SGDLS and CDR2 YYNGEE. The CDR3 runs 15 residues.

This clone showed up just once. J is TRBJ2-1 and V is TRBV18; 9 bases are a match to TRBD1. This CDR3 region has 15 residues. Germline lookup yields CDR1 KGHSH and CDR2 LQKENI. Trimming took 6 bases from V and 9 from J; bases not matched to a gene: 12. The CDR3 loop is CASSPGQGMSIEQFF. The CDR3 nucleotides are TGTGCCAGCTCCCCTGGACAGGGGATGTCTATTGAGCAGTTCTTC.

This clone was observed a single time. This sequence joins TRBV7-2 and TRBJ1-1, with 9 positions matching TRBD1. The germline gives CDR1 SGHTA, CDR2 FQGNSA. The trim removed 5 bases at V and 1 base at J, leaving 5 bases unmatched. The CDR3 has 15 amino acids. CDR3 sequence: CASSRGTGPNTEAFF. In nucleotides, the CDR3 is TGTGCCAGCAGCCGTGGGACAGGGCCGAACACTGAAGCTTTCTTT.

The genes are TRBV6-5 and TRBJ2-1; 9 bases are shared with TRBD1. Germline trimming cut 2 bases from V and 8 bases from J; bases unmatched to any gene: 7. The CDR3 totals 15 residues. Looked up from germline, CDR1 is MNHEY and CDR2 is SVGAGI. The CDR3 DNA reads TGTGCCAGCAGTTACGTGGGACAGGGATCCCATGAGCAGTTCTTC. Encoded protein: CASSYVGQGSHEQFF.

V usage is TRBV10-3 and J usage is TRBJ2-3; D possibly corresponds to TRBD2 (5 bases). Trimming removed 6 bases at V and 3 bases at J, with 13 bases between. The germline V gene encodes CDR1 ENHRY and CDR2 SYGVKD. This CDR3 is 14 amino acids long. In DNA form, the CDR3 reads TGTGCCATCAGCGGGGATAGTGCTACAGATACGCAGTATTTT. Translating gives CAISGDSATDTQYF.

V is TRBV15 and J is TRBJ1-4, with D possibly matching TRBD1 (5 bases). Germline V gives CDR1 LNHNV, CDR2 YYDKDF (reference sequence). This CDR3 has 13 residues. V gave up 3 bases and J gave up 6 bases, with 8 bases separating them. CDR3 sequence reads: CATSRDKDEKLFF. The CDR3 DNA reads TGTGCCACCAGCAGGGACAAGGATGAAAAACTGTTTTTT.

This chain links TRBV29-1 with TRBJ2-1; TRBD2 agrees at 10 bases. The CDR3 is made up of 13 amino acids. V dropped 4 bases and J dropped 6; count of bases not matched to a gene: 3. Germline V lookup: CDR1 SQVTM, CDR2 ANQGSEA. The CDR3 loop is CSVGLAGANEQFF. The CDR3 coding sequence is TGCAGCGTTGGGCTAGCGGGAGCCAATGAGCAGTTCTTC.

The sample holds a few counts of this clone. The chain carries TRBV3-1 (or the pseudogene TRBV3-2) and TRBJ1-2, with 7 positions matching TRBD1. V was clipped by 7 bases and J by 8 bases; unmatched bases: 4. The CDR3 spans 11 residues. CDR1 LGHDT and CDR2 YNNKEL come from the germline V gene (reference sequence). This chain's CDR3 is CASKGAGGYTF. The CDR3 DNA follows: TGTGCCAGCAAGGGGGCGGGAGGCTACACCTTC.